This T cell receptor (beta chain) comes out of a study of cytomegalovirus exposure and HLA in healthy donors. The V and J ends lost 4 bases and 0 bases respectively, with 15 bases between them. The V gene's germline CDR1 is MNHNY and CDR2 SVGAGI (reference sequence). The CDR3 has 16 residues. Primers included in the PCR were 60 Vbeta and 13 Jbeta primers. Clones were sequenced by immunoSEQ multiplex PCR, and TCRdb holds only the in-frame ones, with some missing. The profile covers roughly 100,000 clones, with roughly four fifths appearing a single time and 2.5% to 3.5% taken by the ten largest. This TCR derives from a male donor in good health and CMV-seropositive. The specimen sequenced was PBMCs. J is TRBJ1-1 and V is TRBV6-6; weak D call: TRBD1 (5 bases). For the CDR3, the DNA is TGTGCCAGCAGTTTCTCTACAGGCAGGATGAACACTGAAGCTTTCTTT. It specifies CASSFSTGRMNTEAFF.